This T cell receptor (beta chain) was sequenced during a study of T cell responses to AZD1222 COVID-19 vaccine. The overall study: Pooled samples include second doses given at about 4 or 12 weeks.

On this clone itself: Its cognate antigen is unknown.

The table came from immunoSEQ multiplex PCR; TCRdb's copy has only in-frame clones and leaves some out. The sample shows 100,000 to 150,000 clones, 86% of them seen only once. General study points: CD4 TCRs associated with vaccination spanned spike, dominating at 160-218 and 743-854. Every sample of the repertoires postdated the peak T cell response.

The CDR3 runs to 12 residues. Germline V gene data show CDR1 as MGHDK and CDR2 as SYGVNS. With 7 bases removed from V and 1 base from J, the gap between germline ends came to 8 bases. The receptor was derived from an adult in good health. J is TRBJ2-7 and V is TRBV25-1; D is ambiguous. This specimen consisted of peripheral blood, obtained on day 0 of AZD1222 vaccination. The chain's CDR3 is CASTGASYEQYF. CDR3 in DNA: TGTGCCAGCACCGGCGCTTCCTACGAGCAGTACTTC.